In this sample, the clone carrying this T cell receptor beta chain turned up once. This specimen belongs to a study of blood T cell repertoires in COVID-19. Looking at the study overall: Acute and convalescent COVID-19 specimens originated in the United States, Italy and Spain.

The CDR3 contains 16 residues. V was clipped by 5 bases and J by 3 bases; unmatched bases: 8. The germline gives CDR1 LNHDA, CDR2 SQIVND (reference sequence). In the original analysis: Reference gene primer amplification in the assay estimated nucleated cell counts. Assay used: immunoSEQ multiplex PCR; TCRdb lists only in-frame clones, some missing. V and J calls and clone size are given by that table; D and trimming were obtained from the DNA. The table lists around 400,000 clones, approximately 88% of them singletons. This clonotype was obtained from a man aged 35 to 55 with acute or convalescent COVID-19. Sequenced sample: peripheral blood. The rearrangement uses TRBV19 and TRBJ2-1; TRBD1 agrees at 9 bases. The CDR3 loop reads CASSLSGTGYYNEQFF. The CDR3 DNA reads as TGTGCCAGTAGTTTATCCGGGACAGGGTACTACAATGAGCAGTTCTTC.